One sample yielded the 5 T cell receptor beta chains listed below, sequenced in a study of blood T cells in healthy people across ages. Next came a second PCR, run for about 6 to 12 cycles, which used a sample-barcoded 5' primer along with a J-beta primer mix. TCRdb used MiXCR to reprocess the 5' RACE reads, holding one entry per CDR3 protein. The sample has approximately 680,000 distinct CDR3 sequences; about a third are singletons. Sequencing used blood. The receptors come from a woman aged 80 or older in good health.

As regards this clonotype: It may be a read error: a sequence one base away is much more abundant. The gene calls are TRBV7-2 and TRBJ1-4; no firm D call. CDR3 length: 13 residues. The germline V and J ends were trimmed by 8 bases and 3 bases, with 10 bases remaining between them. The germline CDR1 and CDR2 sequences are SGHTA and FQGNSA. CDR3 amino acids: CASGSGANEKLFF. DNA of the CDR3: TGTGCCAGCGGGTCTGGTGCTAATGAAAAACTGTTTTTT.

As for this clonotype: A much larger clone lies one base from this, so it may be a read error. This chain uses TRBV7-3 with TRBJ2-7; 9 nucleotides match TRBD1. The CDR3 is 13 residues long. Germline V lookup: CDR1 SGHTA, CDR2 FQGTGA. CDR3 sequence reads: CTSSETGGREQYF. DNA of the CDR3: TGTACCAGCAGCGAGACAGGGGGAAGGGAGCAGTACTTC.

As for this clonotype: A read error may account for a junction end that differs from germline. The V and J genes are TRBV11-2 and TRBJ1-4, with D maybe TRBD1 (6 bases). CDR1 and CDR2 from the germline V gene are SGHAT and FQNNGV. This CDR3 contains 14 residues. CDR3 amino acids: CASSVGQRNEELFF. CDR3 nucleotides: TGTGCCAGCAGCGTAGGACAGAGGAATGAAGAACTGTTTTTT.

This clonotype was observed many times. The rearrangement links TRBV20-1 to TRBJ1-2; D perhaps matches TRBD1 (5 bases). The CDR3 runs to 13 residues. CDR1 and CDR2 (germline): DFQATT, SNEGSKA (reference sequence). Trimming took 5 bases from V and 4 from J, leaving 14 bases between them. In DNA, the CDR3 is TGCAGTGCTTTAATCGGGACGCTCTATGGCTACACCTTC. Amino acid sequence: CSALIGTLYGYTF.

The V and J genes are TRBV6-6 and TRBJ1-5; 8 nucleotides match TRBD1. This CDR3 contains 16 residues. Trimming removed 6 bases from V and 3 bases from J; junction bases left unmatched: 10. Germline-derived CDR1 and CDR2 are MNHNY and SVGAGI (reference sequence). CDR3 amino acids: CASRTTGGSNNQPQHF. The DNA for the CDR3 is TGTGCCAGCAGGACAACAGGGGGATCAAACAATCAGCCCCAGCATTTT.